Detailed here is one T cell receptor (beta chain). The antigen remains unidentified. These data originate in a study of T cell responses to AZD1222 COVID-19 vaccine. Study results and caveats: The sample set comprised mostly white British donors with more females, and clonal diversity was possibly underestimated.

Clones were sequenced by immunoSEQ multiplex PCR, and TCRdb holds only the in-frame ones, with some missing. Of about 84,000 clones in the sample, around 90% were seen once. Sequenced material: peripheral blood, taken on day 0 of AZD1222 vaccination. This receptor was taken from an adult in good health.

The CDR3 sequence: CASSQHYRGNYGYTF. DNA of the CDR3: TGTGCCAGCAGCCAACACTACAGGGGGAACTATGGCTACACCTTC. The chain employs TRBV3-1 (or the pseudogene TRBV3-2) and TRBJ1-2, with 8 bases lining up with TRBD1. Germline V CDR1 and CDR2: LGHDT, YNNKEL (reference sequence). With V trimmed by 2 bases and J by 2 bases, 4 bases remained unmatched. The CDR3 length is 15 residues.